The rows below give T cell receptor beta chains drawn from one sample of a study of Graves' ophthalmopathy and Graves' hyperthyroidism. TCRdb fed the multiplex PCR reads into MiXCR, producing one record per CDR3 protein. Of 740,000 or so distinct CDR3 sequences listed, approximately 40% are singletons. The sequencing input was peripheral blood. All receptors derive from an adult man with Graves' ophthalmopathy. Both conserved end residues are part of each CDR3. The D gene is left open where the match is weak. Expanded clones get a size class; other rows say once, few or many, or leave the size out.

CDR3 length	D gene	clone size	V gene	J gene	CDR3 DNA	CDR3 protein
11	TRBD2	once	TRBV20-1	TRBJ2-7	TGCAGTGCTAGAGCGACTAGCGGGGAGTACTTC	CSARATSGEYF
14	TRBD2	many	TRBV9	TRBJ2-2	TGTGCCAGCAGTGTGGGGGGGAGCACCGGGGAGCTGTTTTTT	CASSVGGSTGELFF
14	TRBD2	many	TRBV2	TRBJ2-6	TGTGCCAGTCGCCGGGGGGCTGGGGCCAACGTCCTGACTTTC	CASRRGAGANVLTF
12	TRBD1	.	TRBV20-1	TRBJ1-1	TGCAGTGCTTCACAGGGGTGGACTGAAGCTTTCTTT	CSASQGWTEAFF
13	.	few	TRBV6-1	TRBJ1-3	TGTGCCAGCGCAGCAACCGACGGAAACACCATATATTTT	CASAATDGNTIYF
14	.	once	TRBV9	TRBJ1-4	TGTGCCAGCAGCCTCGCGGGGGGCCATGAAAAACTGTTTTTT	CASSLAGGHEKLFF
14	.	.	TRBV7-2	TRBJ2-7	TGTGCCAGCAGCCCCTGGGGAACAGTCTACGAGCAGTACTTC	CASSPWGTVYEQYF
14	TRBD1	few	TRBV7-3	TRBJ1-6	TGTGCCAGCACCTTGGGGACAGGAAATTCACCCCTCCACTTT	CASTLGTGNSPLHF
14	.	few	TRBV19	TRBJ1-2	TGTGCCAGTAGACCCGCAGGTCCGATTTCGGGCTACACCTTC	CASRPAGPISGYTF
13	.	.	TRBV19	TRBJ1-1	TGTGCCTGGAGTGTCAGAACTAACACTGAAGCTTTCTTT	CAWSVRTNTEAFF
13	TRBD2	many	TRBV11-2	TRBJ2-7	TGTGCCAGCAGCTTAGGACTAGCCCGCGAGCAGTACTTC	CASSLGLAREQYF
11	.	.	TRBV20-1	TRBJ2-5	TGCAGTGCGTGGGGCGGGGAGACCCAGTACTTC	CSAWGGETQYF
15	TRBD2	.	TRBV4-2	TRBJ2-7	TGTGCCAGCAGCCAAGTTGCCGGGGGGGATTACGAGCAGTACTTC	CASSQVAGGDYEQYF
12	.	few	TRBV12-3/TRBV12-4	TRBJ1-1	TGTGCCAGCAGGTACAAGAACACTGAAGCTTTCTTT	CASRYKNTEAFF
14	TRBD1	many	TRBV2	TRBJ1-2	TGTGCCAGCAGGAGGGACAGGGGGCTCTATGGCTACACCTTC	CASRRDRGLYGYTF
14	TRBD1	many	TRBV20-1	TRBJ1-2	TGCAGTGCTAGAGTACCGACAGGGATGTTCGGCTACACCTTC	CSARVPTGMFGYTF
15	.	few	TRBV7-9	TRBJ2-2	TGTGCTAGCAGCTTAGCAGGGGGGGACGCCGGGGAGCTGTTTTTT	CASSLAGGDAGELFF
14	.	.	TRBV9	TRBJ2-3	TGTGCCGGCAGCGTAGGTTGGGACGTGAGTACGCAGTATTTT	CAGSVGWDVSTQYF
12	.	.	TRBV2	TRBJ1-2	TGTGCCATCAGTGAACAGGGCAAGGGAAACACCTTC	CAISEQGKGNTF
15	TRBD2	.	TRBV25-1	TRBJ2-2	TGTGCCAGCAGTTTACTAGCGCAAAACACCGGGGAGCTGTTTTTT	CASSLLAQNTGELFF
16	.	few	TRBV10-3	TRBJ2-7	TGTGCCAGCAGTTACTCCCAAGGGGGGGCTAAGGACGAGCAGTACTTC	CASSYSQGGAKDEQYF
17	TRBD1	few	TRBV7-3	TRBJ2-6	TGTGCCAGCAGCCACACAGGGGGCGCAGGTGGGGCCAACGTCCTGACTTTC	CASSHTGGAGGANVLTF
16	.	.	TRBV7-2	TRBJ1-3	TGTGCCAGCAGCTTATTAGGCCGATACTCTGGAAACACCATATATTTT	CASSLLGRYSGNTIYF
15	TRBD1	.	TRBV2	TRBJ2-5	TGTGCCAGCAGCAGACAGGGGCACGACCAAGAGACCCAGTACTTC	CASSRQGHDQETQYF
15	.	.	TRBV19	TRBJ2-5	TGTGCCAGTAGCCGTGACACGAGCTCGAAGCAGACCCAGTACTTC	CASSRDTSSKQTQYF
16	.	.	TRBV2	TRBJ1-5	TGTGCCAGCAGCCCCATCTTGCGGGCTAGCAATCAGCCCCAGCATTTT	CASSPILRASNQPQHF
13	.	.	TRBV6-5	TRBJ1-2	TGTGCCAGCAAGTCTGAATTTCCTGGGGGCCACACCTTC	CASKSEFPGGHTF
15	.	.	TRBV10-1	TRBJ2-5	TGCGCCAGCAGCGCCAGCCAGGTCTTGTCGGAGACCCAGTACTTC	CASSASQVLSETQYF
14	.	.	TRBV2	TRBJ1-6	TGTGCCAGCAACCCGACGGGGTCGGATTCACCCCTCCACTTT	CASNPTGSDSPLHF
15	TRBD1	.	TRBV15	TRBJ2-3	TGTGCCACCAGCTCCGGGACAGGGAACACAGATACGCAGTATTTT	CATSSGTGNTDTQYF
17	.	many	TRBV7-9	TRBJ2-7	TGTGCCAGCAGCTTAGTGCCTCCCTCCGGGAGTAGTCACGAGCAGTACTTC	CASSLVPPSGSSHEQYF
15	.	.	TRBV9	TRBJ1-1	TGTGCCAGCAGCGTAGAAGGAGGGTCCAACACTGAAGCTTTCTTT	CASSVEGGSNTEAFF
13	.	few	TRBV10-3	TRBJ2-5	TGTGCCATCATGGCTGGCGGGGAAGAGACCCAGTACTTC	CAIMAGGEETQYF
15	TRBD2	.	TRBV2	TRBJ2-7	TGTGCCAGCAGGAACCGGACTAGCGTTTCGTACGAGCAGTACTTC	CASRNRTSVSYEQYF
14	.	few	TRBV9	TRBJ2-2	TGTGCCAGCAGCGTAGTCATAAACACCGGGGAGCTGTTTTTT	CASSVVINTGELFF
13	TRBD1	.	TRBV29-1	TRBJ1-4	TGCAGCAGCCAAGACAGGGAGGTCGAAAAACTGTTTTTT	CSSQDREVEKLFF
15	TRBD1	.	TRBV7-2	TRBJ2-5	TGTGCCAGCAGCTTAGTTTTGACAGGGGGCGAGACCCAGTACTTC	CASSLVLTGGETQYF
14	.	.	TRBV7-2	TRBJ1-2	TGTGCCAGCTCACCACCTGTCAGGGAGCGAGGCTACACCTTC	CASSPPVRERGYTF
13	.	.	TRBV24-1	TRBJ1-5	TGTGCCCCGACCCGGTTGGGCAATCAGCCCCAGCATTTT	CAPTRLGNQPQHF
13	.	many	TRBV7-8	TRBJ1-1	TGTGCCAGCAGCTCCTTGGACACGACTGAAGCTTTCTTT	CASSSLDTTEAFF
13	.	many	TRBV19	TRBJ2-6	TGTGCCAGTAGTATAGGCAGGAGCAACGTCCTGACTTTC	CASSIGRSNVLTF
18	TRBD1	.	TRBV15	TRBJ1-5	TGTGCCACCAGCAGAGGAAACTTAAGACAGGGGAGCAATCAGCCCCAGCATTTT	CATSRGNLRQGSNQPQHF
15	TRBD1	many	TRBV25-1	TRBJ1-1	TGTGCCAGCAGTGAGTTCGACAGGGTCGACACTGAAGCTTTCTTT	CASSEFDRVDTEAFF
14	.	many	TRBV20-1	TRBJ1-1	TGCAGTGCCGCAGTTGGACACATGAACACTGAAGCTTTCTTT	CSAAVGHMNTEAFF
14	.	.	TRBV10-3	TRBJ1-2	TGTGCCATCAGTGACAGAAGGGGGAGGTATGGCTACACCTTC	CAISDRRGRYGYTF
15	.	.	TRBV9	TRBJ2-7	TGTGCCAGCAGCTCGGGACCCCCTATCTCCTACGAGCAGTACTTC	CASSSGPPISYEQYF